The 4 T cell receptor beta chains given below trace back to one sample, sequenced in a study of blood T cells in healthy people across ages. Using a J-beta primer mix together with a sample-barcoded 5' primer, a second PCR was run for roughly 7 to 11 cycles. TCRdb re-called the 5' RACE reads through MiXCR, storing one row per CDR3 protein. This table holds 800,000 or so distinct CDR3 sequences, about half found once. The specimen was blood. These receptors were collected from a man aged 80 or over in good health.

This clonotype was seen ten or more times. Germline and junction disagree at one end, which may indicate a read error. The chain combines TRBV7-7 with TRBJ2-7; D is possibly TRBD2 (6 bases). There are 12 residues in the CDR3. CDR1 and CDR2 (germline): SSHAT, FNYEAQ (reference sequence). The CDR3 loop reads CASSLDGGEQYF. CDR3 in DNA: TGTGCTAGCAGCTTAGATGGGGGGGAGCAGTACTTC.

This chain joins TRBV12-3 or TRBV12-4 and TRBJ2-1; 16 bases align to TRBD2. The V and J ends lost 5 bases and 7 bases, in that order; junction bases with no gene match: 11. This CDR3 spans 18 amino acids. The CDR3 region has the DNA TGTGCCAGCAGTACTCCGGGACTAGCGGGAGGGGTTGCGAATGAGCAGTTCTTC. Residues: CASSTPGLAGGVANEQFF.

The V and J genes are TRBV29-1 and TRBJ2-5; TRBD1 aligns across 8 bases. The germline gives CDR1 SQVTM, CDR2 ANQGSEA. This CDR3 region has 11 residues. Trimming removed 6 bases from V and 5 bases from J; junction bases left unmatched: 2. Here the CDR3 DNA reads TGCAGCGTGGGACAGGTGGAGACCCAGTACTTC. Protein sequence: CSVGQVETQYF.

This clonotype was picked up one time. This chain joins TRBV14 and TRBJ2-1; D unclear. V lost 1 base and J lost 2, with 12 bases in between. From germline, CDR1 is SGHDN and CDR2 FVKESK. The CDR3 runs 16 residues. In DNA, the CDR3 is TGTGCCAGCAGCCAAGGAAGGATCTGGGCCTACAATGAGCAGTTCTTC. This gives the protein CASSQGRIWAYNEQFF.